These T cell receptor beta chains were read from a single sample in a study of patients and donors after allogeneic stem cell transplantation. Each CDR3 protein is one row after TCRdb ran MiXCR on the RT-PCR reads. The sample lists about 7,100 distinct CDR3 sequences, roughly 12% occurring once. The sequencing sample was made of blood, either unsorted or a sorted T cell fraction (not recorded which). These receptors were collected from a human donor who was either an allogeneic HSCT recipient or a stem cell or donor lymphocyte infusion donor (not recorded which). It is not recorded whose cells these are; they may come from a transplant donor. Both conserved end residues are part of each CDR3. D genes are given only for firm matches. Only part of the rows carry a size: once, few, many, or a class if the clone is expanded.

abundance	d_gene	v_gene	j_gene	CDR3nt	CDR3aa
few	-	TRBV30	TRBJ1-5	TGTGCCTCCTCCGGGACTGACCCGAAACGGCCCCAGCATTTT	CASSGTDPKRPQHF
many	-	TRBV7-2	TRBJ2-1	TGTGCCAGCAGCTTAGGGAGCCTAGCTGGCTCCTACAATGAGCAGTTCTTC	CASSLGSLAGSYNEQFF
many	-	TRBV30	TRBJ1-5	TGTGCCTGGAGTGTAGGGGCAGCAAATCAGCCCCAGCATTTT	CAWSVGAANQPQHF
-	TRBD2	TRBV7-2	TRBJ2-3	TGTGCCAGCAGCGTTACTAGCGCGAGTAGCACAGATACGCAGTATTTT	CASSVTSASSTDTQYF
-	TRBD2	TRBV4-3	TRBJ2-2	TGCGCCAGCAGCCAAGCTAGCGGGGGGGCCTCCGGGGAGCTGTTTTTT	CASSQASGGASGELFF
few	TRBD1	TRBV27	TRBJ2-5	TGTGCCAGCAGTCCGACAGGGGTTGAAAGGGAGACCCAGTACTTC	CASSPTGVERETQYF
few	-	TRBV7-9	TRBJ2-1	TGTGCCAGCCGTTCCATCAATGAGCAGTTCTTC	CASRSINEQFF
-	-	TRBV21-1	TRBJ1-1	TGTGCCAGCAGCAAGCTGCTCCAGGGCTTGAACACTGAAGCTTTCTTT	CASSKLLQGLNTEAFF
large	-	TRBV7-9	TRBJ1-5	TGTGCCAGCAGGCCCACAGGGTCGGGACAGCCCCAGCATTTT	CASRPTGSGQPQHF
-	-	TRBV25-1	TRBJ2-1	TGTGCCTCACGGGACACCCACAATGAGCAGTTCTTC	CASRDTHNEQFF
many	-	TRBV6-2/TRBV6-3	TRBJ1-4	TGTGCCAGCAGATCCCCCGGAGGGCTCGAAAAACTGTTTTTT	CASRSPGGLEKLFF
few	-	TRBV15	TRBJ2-1	TGTGCCACCAGCAGAGCCTGGGGGGAAAATGAGCAGTTCTTC	CATSRAWGENEQFF
-	-	TRBV9	TRBJ2-7	TGTGCCAACGGAGGATGGGACTGGTGCGAGCAGTACTTC	CANGGWDWCEQYF
many	-	TRBV18	TRBJ2-6	TGTGCCAGCTCACCGCCTCACGTCTCTGGGGCCAACGTCCTGACTTTC	CASSPPHVSGANVLTF
few	-	TRBV5-1	TRBJ1-1	TGCGCCAGCAGCTTGTTCCCGGGGAGTGAAGCTTTCTTT	CASSLFPGSEAFF
few	-	TRBV24-1	TRBJ1-2	TGTGCCACCAGTAACCCCCGGCGGCGGGAAGACTATGGCTACACCTTC	CATSNPRRREDYGYTF
few	-	TRBV9	TRBJ2-1	TGTGCCAGCAGCCCTCGGACTACCCAGGGGCAGTTCTTC	CASSPRTTQGQFF
few	-	TRBV7-9	TRBJ2-3	TGTGCCAGCAGCTTAGGATCACCCGGGACTTGGATCGATACGCAGTATTTT	CASSLGSPGTWIDTQYF
medium-sized	-	TRBV6-6	TRBJ1-4	TGTGCCAGCAGTTCCCCTGAACAGGCGCACGGTGAAAAACTGTTTTTT	CASSSPEQAHGEKLFF
few	-	TRBV12-3/TRBV12-4	TRBJ2-1	TGTGCCAGCAGCCGTTTAACTCCAGGTCGGGCGTGGCGACTGAATGAGCAGTTCTTC	CASSRLTPGRAWRLNEQFF
few	TRBD1	TRBV11-3	TRBJ1-4	TGTGCCAGCAGCTCGACCCCGTTGGACACCAGGGGGAATGAAAAACTGTTTTTT	CASSSTPLDTRGNEKLFF
many	-	TRBV20-1	TRBJ1-4	TGCAGTGCTCTAACGCGGCAGAGTGGATCAACTAATGAAAAACTGTTTTTT	CSALTRQSGSTNEKLFF
-	-	TRBV7-9	TRBJ1-6	TGTGCCAGCAGATTGACCCGGGATTCACCCCTCCACTTT	CASRLTRDSPLHF
-	TRBD2	TRBV7-3	TRBJ2-1	TGTGCCAGCAGCTTGACTAGCGGGATTTACAATGAGCAGTTCTTC	CASSLTSGIYNEQFF
-	-	TRBV4-1	TRBJ1-6	TGCGCCAGCAGCCAAGAGGGGACAAGTGATTCACCCCTCCACTTT	CASSQEGTSDSPLHF
many	-	TRBV5-1	TRBJ1-5	TGCGCCAGCAGCTTGGACCCTAGCAATCAGCCCCAGCATTTT	CASSLDPSNQPQHF
many	TRBD2	TRBV6-1	TRBJ2-7	TGTGCCAGCCATCTAGCGGGCAGCCCAGAAGCCTACGAGCAGTACTTC	CASHLAGSPEAYEQYF
-	-	TRBV7-2	TRBJ2-5	TGTGCCAGCAGCTTAGCTGGGGCTGGACAAGAGACCCAGTACTTC	CASSLAGAGQETQYF
-	-	TRBV30	TRBJ1-5	TGTGGGGTTCGGGCTGCCACAAATCAGCCCCAGCATTTT	CGVRAATNQPQHF
many	-	TRBV6-6	TRBJ1-5	TGTGCCAGCAGTTACTCGGGGGGGAATCAGCCCCAGCATTTT	CASSYSGGNQPQHF
medium-sized	-	TRBV12-3/TRBV12-4	TRBJ1-5	TGTGCCAGCAGCCAGGGTGAGCCCCAGCATTTT	CASSQGEPQHF
-	-	TRBV20-1	TRBJ1-1	TGCAGTGCTTTGAAAACGACTGAAGCTTTCTTT	CSALKTTEAFF
few	-	TRBV3-1	TRBJ2-2	TGTGCCAGCAGCCCCGGACCCGCCCGGACCGGGGAGCTGTTTTTT	CASSPGPARTGELFF
many	TRBD1	TRBV6-2/TRBV6-3	TRBJ1-1	TGTGCCAGCAGTTGCGGGCGCAGGGGGGCTGAAGCTTTCTTT	CASSCGRRGAEAFF
-	-	TRBV27	TRBJ2-1	TGTGCCAGCAGTTGGGATTTCCTGAATGAGCAGTTCTTC	CASSWDFLNEQFF
-	-	TRBV9	TRBJ2-6	TGTGCCAGCAGGCAGGATGAGAGCTCTGGGGCCAACGTCCTGACTTTC	CASRQDESSGANVLTF
many	TRBD1	TRBV19	TRBJ2-5	TGTGCCAGTAGTAGACAGGGGGTCGAAGAGACCCAGTACTTC	CASSRQGVEETQYF
few	TRBD1	TRBV27	TRBJ1-5	TGTGCCAGCAGTCCTGACAGGGTCGGTTCGCCCCAGCATTTT	CASSPDRVGSPQHF
few	TRBD1	TRBV10-3	TRBJ2-7	TGTGCCGTATGGGAGGCAGGGGGCCAAACGAACGAGCAGTACTTC	CAVWEAGGQTNEQYF
-	-	TRBV5-4	TRBJ2-5	TGTGCCAGCAGCAGAACAGGGCAACTAGAGACCCAGTACTTC	CASSRTGQLETQYF
-	-	TRBV7-2	TRBJ1-1	TGTGCCAGCAGCTTTGAAGTATGGGCTGAAGCTTTCTTT	CASSFEVWAEAFF
few	-	TRBV29-1	TRBJ2-6	TGCAGCGTCCGACCCAGGAGCGGGGCCAACGTCCTGACTTTC	CSVRPRSGANVLTF
-	-	TRBV28	TRBJ1-2	TGTGCCAGCAGTTCGAATTCCAGGGCCGATGGCTACACCTTC	CASSSNSRADGYTF
-	TRBD2	TRBV29-1	TRBJ2-5	TGCAGCGTTGAAGGCGGGACTAGCTACGAGACCCAGTACTTC	CSVEGGTSYETQYF
-	TRBD1	TRBV29-1	TRBJ2-7	TGCAGCGTTGGGACAGGGGGCCACGAGCAGTACTTC	CSVGTGGHEQYF
many	-	TRBV4-2	TRBJ1-5	TGTGCCAGCAGCTCTGTTGGAGGGGACCCCAATCAGCCCCAGCATTTT	CASSSVGGDPNQPQHF
many	TRBD1	TRBV6-5	TRBJ1-1	TGTGCCAGCAGTGGGGGACAGATTGGGGATGAAGCTTTCTTT	CASSGGQIGDEAFF
-	-	TRBV4-3	TRBJ2-5	TGCGCCAGCAGCCAAGAGTTTAGAGGACGCTACCTAGAGACCCAGTACTTC	CASSQEFRGRYLETQYF
-	TRBD1	TRBV19	TRBJ1-5	TGTGCCAGTAGTTCGGGACAGGGGACTTATAGCAATCAGCCCCAGCATTTT	CASSSGQGTYSNQPQHF
many	-	TRBV2	TRBJ1-6	TGTGCCAGCAGTGAAAATTTCAGGACAGCCGATAATTCACCCCTCCACTTT	CASSENFRTADNSPLHF
many	TRBD2	TRBV7-2	TRBJ2-7	TGTGCCAGCAGCTTAGCGACTGTCGGACTAGCGGGCTACGAGCAGTACTTC	CASSLATVGLAGYEQYF
few	TRBD1	TRBV6-5	TRBJ1-6	TGTGCCAGCAGCTCCGGGACAGGGAATTCACCCCTCCACTTT	CASSSGTGNSPLHF
medium-sized	-	TRBV14	TRBJ2-3	TGTGCCAGCAGCCCACGGGAGTTCGGGGCCGATACGCAGTATTTT	CASSPREFGADTQYF
medium-sized	-	TRBV6-5	TRBJ1-4	TGTGCCAGCAGGCCCTCGGGGCCTTTAAATGAAAAACTGTTTTTT	CASRPSGPLNEKLFF
medium-sized	-	TRBV9	TRBJ1-5	TGTGCCAGCAGCGACGCCGGGACACACCAGCCCCAGCATTTT	CASSDAGTHQPQHF
-	TRBD1	TRBV6-5	TRBJ2-7	TGTGCCAGCAGTTACCGGGGAACAGGGGGCTACGAGCAGTACTTC	CASSYRGTGGYEQYF
few	TRBD1	TRBV18	TRBJ1-2	TGTGCCAGCTCACCACGGACAGGGCTCAACTATGGCTACACCTTC	CASSPRTGLNYGYTF
few	-	TRBV7-9	TRBJ1-2	TGTGCCAGCAGCTTAGGGGCCAGGGCCCTTCATGGCTACACCTTC	CASSLGARALHGYTF
few	-	TRBV7-9	TRBJ2-1	TGTGCCAGCAGCCCCGGGACTTTTGGTGAGCAGTTCTTC	CASSPGTFGEQFF
few	TRBD2	TRBV4-1	TRBJ2-5	TGCGCCAGCAGCCAAGGAGACCTAGCGGAAGAGACCCAGTACTTC	CASSQGDLAEETQYF